This is a list of T cell receptor beta chains from one sample in a study of T cells in narcolepsy. Sequencing used immunoSEQ multiplex PCR; TCRdb keeps in-frame clones, though not all of them. The sample consists of about 40,000 clones, about 91% of them appearing once. Sequenced material: CD45RA- memory CD4+ T cells from PBMCs. These receptors came from a human donor with narcolepsy. Each CDR3 is given with its conserved first and last residue. D genes are given only for firm matches. Rows give clone size only sometimes, using once, few, many, or a class for an expanded clone.

DNA | CDR3 | D | J | V | size
TGTGCCAGCAGCGCTCAAACAAGAAGCCTCTATAATTCACCCCTCCACTTT | CASSAQTRSLYNSPLHF | . | TRBJ1-6 | TRBV11-3 | once
TGTGCCAGCAGCCCAGGACAGGCCCTCGGCTACACCTTC | CASSPGQALGYTF | TRBD1 | TRBJ1-2 | TRBV7-2 | .
TGTGCCAGCGCACCGGGCCCACCGTCCTACGAGCAGTTCTTC | CASAPGPPSYEQFF | . | TRBJ2-1 | TRBV2 | .
TGCGCCAGCAGTCAAGTAGGCCACAATGAGCAGTTCTTC | CASSQVGHNEQFF | . | TRBJ2-1 | TRBV23-1 | .
TGTGCCAGCAGCGTCTCGGCGGGGGCTGGCAATCAGCCCCAGCATTTT | CASSVSAGAGNQPQHF | . | TRBJ1-5 | TRBV7-6 | once
TGCGCCAGCAGCTCCCAAGAGACCCAGTACTTC | CASSSQETQYF | . | TRBJ2-5 | TRBV5-1 | .
TGCAGCGTCCAGCGGGAGAGAGAAAAACTGTTTTTT | CSVQREREKLFF | . | TRBJ1-4 | TRBV29-1 | .
TGTGCCAGCAGTCCAGGGGATCCGAGAAACATTCAGTACTTC | CASSPGDPRNIQYF | . | TRBJ2-4 | TRBV6-5 | .
TGTGCCAGCAGTGGACAGAGCACTGAAGCTTTCTTT | CASSGQSTEAFF | . | TRBJ1-1 | TRBV6-1 | .
TGTGCCTGGGGGGCACTAGCGGGGGTCGAGCAGTACTTC | CAWGALAGVEQYF | TRBD2 | TRBJ2-7 | TRBV30 | once
TGTGCCAGCGGGGGCAGGGAGGGCGTTGCAGATACGCAGTATTTT | CASGGREGVADTQYF | . | TRBJ2-3 | TRBV11-2 | once
TGTGCCAGCTCAGTCCAAGAGACCCAGTACTTC | CASSVQETQYF | . | TRBJ2-5 | TRBV18 | once
TGTGCCAGTATCGAAAGACCTTACACTGAAGCTTTCTTT | CASIERPYTEAFF | . | TRBJ1-1 | TRBV19 | .
TGTGCCAGCAGCTCCGGGTACGAGCAGTACTTC | CASSSGYEQYF | . | TRBJ2-7 | TRBV5-6 | .
TGCAGCGTTAGAGAACTGATTAATGAAAAACTGTTTTTT | CSVRELINEKLFF | . | TRBJ1-4 | TRBV29-1 | .
TGTGCCAGCAGCAACCCAGGGGCTGAGCAGTTCTTC | CASSNPGAEQFF | . | TRBJ2-1 | TRBV2 | few
TGTGCCAGCAGCCAGGGGGCTAGCGGGGGGGAGCAGTTCTTC | CASSQGASGGEQFF | TRBD2 | TRBJ2-1 | TRBV7-8 | once
TGTGCCACCAGCAGAGGGGCAGCCTACGAGCAGTACTTC | CATSRGAAYEQYF | . | TRBJ2-7 | TRBV15 | .
TGTGCCAGCAGCTTGGGACAGGGAACCGGAAACACCATATATTTT | CASSLGQGTGNTIYF | TRBD1 | TRBJ1-3 | TRBV5-4 | .
TGTGCCAGCAGTTATGATTTAGCCTCCTACGAGCAGTACTTC | CASSYDLASYEQYF | . | TRBJ2-7 | TRBV6-9 | .
TGTGCCAGCGCCGTAACCCGGAACACTGAAGCTTTCTTT | CASAVTRNTEAFF | . | TRBJ1-1 | TRBV5-4 | .
TGTGCCAGCAGCTTACGGTCAGGTGGCACTGAAGCTTTCTTT | CASSLRSGGTEAFF | . | TRBJ1-1 | TRBV13 | .
TGTGCCAGCAGCAACCCTGGGGCCAACGTCCTGACTTTC | CASSNPGANVLTF | . | TRBJ2-6 | TRBV7-3 | .
TGTGCCAGCAGTGACCGACTAGACCAAGAGACCCAGTACTTC | CASSDRLDQETQYF | . | TRBJ2-5 | TRBV6-1 | once
TGTGCCAGCAGGGAAACTAGCGGGATAGTAAACAATGAGCAGTTCTTC | CASRETSGIVNNEQFF | TRBD2 | TRBJ2-1 | TRBV7-8 | .
TGTGCCATCACCCCAGGGGTGAACACTGAAGCTTTCTTT | CAITPGVNTEAFF | . | TRBJ1-1 | TRBV10-3 | .
TGTGCCAGCAGCTTAGCCCAGGGTCAATATTCACCCCTCCACTTT | CASSLAQGQYSPLHF | . | TRBJ1-6 | TRBV7-9 | .
TGTGCCAGCAGCCATAAAATCAACGGGACCTACGAGCAGTACTTC | CASSHKINGTYEQYF | . | TRBJ2-7 | TRBV11-3 | .
TGTGCCTCCCGGCTCGGGGAGGCGCAGTATTTT | CASRLGEAQYF | . | TRBJ2-3 | TRBV25-1 | .
TGTGCCAGTAGTATAGGAGGTCAGGGGGTGGATTCACCCCTCCACTTT | CASSIGGQGVDSPLHF | TRBD1 | TRBJ1-6 | TRBV19 | .
TGTGCCAGTAGTATGGAATCTCCAGGGTCTTTCTCCGGGGAGCTGTTTTTT | CASSMESPGSFSGELFF | . | TRBJ2-2 | TRBV19 | .